This section outlines one TCR beta chain sequence together with its context. Primed by a sample-barcoded 5' primer and a J-beta primer mix, a second PCR proceeded for roughly 7 to 11 cycles. The template-switch adaptor was a 5' adaptor with 12 random nucleotides. It tagged each cDNA molecule. MiXCR, applied by TCRdb to the 5' RACE reads, yields one record per CDR3 protein. The table includes around 1,800,000 distinct CDR3 sequences, 39% detected once. This specimen belongs to a study of blood T cells in healthy people across ages. In germline, CDR1 is MNHEY, CDR2 SVGEGT. V dropped 2 bases and J dropped 4 bases, with 17 bases sitting between them. This CDR3 has 16 residues.

J is TRBJ1-2 and V is TRBV6-2 or TRBV6-3; D possibly corresponds to TRBD1 (5 bases). Material for sequencing was blood. The sequence was obtained from a human donor in good health. The CDR3 here is CASSYLQAVSPYGYTF. DNA of the CDR3: TGTGCCAGCAGTTACCTACAGGCGGTATCCCCCTATGGCTACACCTTC.